This TCR beta chain was sequenced during a study of blood T cell repertoires in COVID-19. The wider study: Collection of acute and convalescent COVID-19 samples took place in the United States, Italy and Spain. PBMCs, B-cell-depleted T cells, or T cells were the source of the cDNA or gDNA that made up the material.

With 3 bases removed from V and 5 bases from J, the gap between germline ends came to 13 bases. The CDR3 runs 14 residues. Looked up from germline, CDR1 is SEHNR and CDR2 is FQNEAQ (reference sequence). Method: immunoSEQ multiplex PCR; TCRdb's copy keeps in-frame clones and lacks some. The data show hundreds of thousands of clones, roughly 80% seen once. This clonotype originated in a man at least 80 years old with acute or convalescent COVID-19. The source material was peripheral blood. The rearrangement links TRBV7-9 to TRBJ2-5; TRBD2 might be the D (6 bases). The CDR3 bases are TGTGCCAGCAGCTTCGGCGGAGGGGCTGAGACCCAGTACTTC. It encodes CASSFGGGAETQYF.